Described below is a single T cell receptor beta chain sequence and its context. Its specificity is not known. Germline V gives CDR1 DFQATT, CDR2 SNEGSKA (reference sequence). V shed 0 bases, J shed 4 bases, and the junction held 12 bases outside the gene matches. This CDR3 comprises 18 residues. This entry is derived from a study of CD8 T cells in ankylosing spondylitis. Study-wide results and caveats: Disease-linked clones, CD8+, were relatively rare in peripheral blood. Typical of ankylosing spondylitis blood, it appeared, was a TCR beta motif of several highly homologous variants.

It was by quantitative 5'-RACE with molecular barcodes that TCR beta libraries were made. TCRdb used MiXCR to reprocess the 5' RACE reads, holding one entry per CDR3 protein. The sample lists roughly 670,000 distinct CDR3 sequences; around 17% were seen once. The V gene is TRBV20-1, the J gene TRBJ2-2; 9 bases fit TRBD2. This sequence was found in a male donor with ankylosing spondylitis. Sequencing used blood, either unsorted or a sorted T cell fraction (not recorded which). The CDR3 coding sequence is TGCAGTGCTAGAGATTGGAGTAGCGGGAGTTCCGGCACCGGGGAGCTGTTTTTT. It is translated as CSARDWSSGSSGTGELFF.